This T cell receptor (beta chain) derives from a study of regulatory T cells in long-lasting Graves disease. The study's findings and limits: TRBV28, TRBJ1-2 and TRBJ2-5 were favored in persistent disease. Persistent Graves' cases showed lower TCR diversity than newly diagnosed cases.

The CDR3 is 15 amino acids. The V gene's germline CDR1 is SNHLY and CDR2 FYNNEI. The V end lost 9 bases, the J end lost 7 bases, and 22 bases lay between the germline ends. Time point noted: newly diagnosed GD, antithyroid drugs for less than 3 months. Extracted PBMC RNA gave rise to the TCR library. Patients with Graves' disease were diagnosed by American Thyroid Association guidelines. This clonotype was detected ten times or more. The target antigen is unknown. The authors built TCR beta libraries using iRepertoire HTBI primers and Arm-PCR of CDR3 regions. MiXCR, run by TCRdb on the multiplex PCR reads, gives a single entry per CDR3 protein. The sample yields about 440,000 distinct CDR3 sequences, 15% seen once. The same specimen was also included in a second study, on T cells in Graves' hyperthyroidism and ophthalmopathy. That publication notes: Ophthalmopathy was predicted by the model a median of approximately six months ahead of onset.

The chain employs TRBV2 and TRBJ1-5; unclear D gene. The origin of this receptor is a woman aged 30 to 39 with Graves disease. Source: peripheral blood mononuclear cells (PBMCs), taken at new diagnosis, from a patient treated with antithyroid drugs. CDR3 protein: CARRNRYRLPQPQHF. The CDR3, as DNA: TGTGCCAGACGGAACAGATACCGATTACCCCAGCCCCAGCATTTT.